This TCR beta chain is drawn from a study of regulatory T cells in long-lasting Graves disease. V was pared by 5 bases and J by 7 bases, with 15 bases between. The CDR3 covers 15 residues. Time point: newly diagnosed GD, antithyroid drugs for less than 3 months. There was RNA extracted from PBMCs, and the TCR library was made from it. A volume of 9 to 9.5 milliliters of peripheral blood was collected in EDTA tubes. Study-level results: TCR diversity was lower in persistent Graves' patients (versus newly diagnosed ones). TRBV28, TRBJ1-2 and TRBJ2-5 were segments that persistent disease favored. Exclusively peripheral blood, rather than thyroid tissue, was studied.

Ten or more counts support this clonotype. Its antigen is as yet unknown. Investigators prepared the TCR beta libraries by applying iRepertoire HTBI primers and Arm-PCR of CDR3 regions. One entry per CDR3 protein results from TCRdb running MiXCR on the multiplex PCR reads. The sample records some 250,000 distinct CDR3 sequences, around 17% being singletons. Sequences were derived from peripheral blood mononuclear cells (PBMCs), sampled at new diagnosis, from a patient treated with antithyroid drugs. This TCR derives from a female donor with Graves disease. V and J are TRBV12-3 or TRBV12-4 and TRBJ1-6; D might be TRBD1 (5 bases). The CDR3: CASSIGTAENSPLHF. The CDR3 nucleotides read TGTGCCAGCAGTATAGGGACGGCTGAAAATTCACCCCTCCACTTT.